This passage covers 32 T cell receptor beta chains from one sample sequenced in a study of T cells in Graves' hyperthyroidism and ophthalmopathy. There were TCR beta CDR3 regions amplified from RNA transcripts. The TCR CDR3 first-round RT-PCR relied on the HTBI primer set. TCRdb independently ran MiXCR on the multiplex PCR reads; one entry per CDR3 protein. This table has hundreds of thousands of distinct CDR3 sequences, about 15% appearing once. The specimen sequenced was blood. All receptors come from a woman in her 30s with Graves' hyperthyroidism.

This clonotype was recorded at least ten times. The V and J genes are TRBV12-3 or TRBV12-4 and TRBJ1-6, with D possibly being TRBD1 (5 bases). Trimming stripped 6 bases from V and 6 bases from J, with 15 bases between. There are 15 residues in the CDR3. CDR3 residues: CASSRQFPSNSPLHF. CDR3 in DNA: TGTGCCAGCAGCCGACAGTTCCCAAGTAATTCACCCCTCCACTTT.

This clonotype was observed a few times. The chain links TRBV12-3 or TRBV12-4 to TRBJ1-5; 7 bases agree with TRBD1. V shed 5 bases and J 3 bases; nucleotides not matched to a gene: 4. The CDR3 totals 14 residues. CDR3 loop: CASSQGQANQPQHF. For the CDR3, the DNA is TGTGCCAGCAGTCAAGGACAGGCCAATCAGCCCCAGCATTTT.

There are a few counts of this clonotype. The V and J genes are TRBV15 and TRBJ2-3, with D uncertain. Germline V lookup: CDR1 LNHNV, CDR2 YYDKDF (reference sequence). The CDR3 extends over 15 amino acids. Trimming stripped 0 bases from V and 2 bases from J, with 9 bases between. CDR3 nucleotides: TGTGCCACCAGCAGAGATACAATTTACACAGATACGCAGTATTTT. It specifies CATSRDTIYTDTQYF.

The V call is TRBV20-1, the J call TRBJ1-1; D uncertain. Per the germline V gene, CDR1 is DFQATT and CDR2 is SNEGSKA (reference sequence). The CDR3 extends over 12 amino acids. The ends were cut back, 5 bases at V and 1 base at J, with 8 bases in the middle. The CDR3 DNA reads TGCAGTGCTCCCCGGGAGAACACTGAAGCTTTCTTT. Translation: CSAPRENTEAFF.

J is TRBJ2-7 and V is TRBV10-3; 7 positions match TRBD1. Germline assignment: CDR1 ENHRY and CDR2 SYGVKD. V was clipped by 6 bases and J by 5 bases; unmatched bases: 7. The CDR3 contains 13 residues. The CDR3 DNA sequence: TGTGCCATCAGAGGGGGCCCCGCAGACGAGCAGTACTTC. This translates into CAIRGGPADEQYF.

At least ten counts were recorded for this clonotype. The chain recombines TRBV28 with TRBJ2-7; 10 bases line up with TRBD1. CDR1 and CDR2 from the germline V gene are MDHEN and SYDVKM. V was clipped by 5 bases and J by 3 bases; unmatched bases: 10. There are 16 residues in the CDR3. DNA for the CDR3: TGTGCCAGCAGTCTCCTCCCCGGGACAGGGGACTACGAGCAGTACTTC. Translation gives CASSLLPGTGDYEQYF.

This clonotype was seen repeatedly, ten times or more. V and J are TRBV6-1 and TRBJ2-3, with 9 positions matching TRBD1. Per germline, CDR1 MNHNS and CDR2 SASEGT. With V trimmed by 5 bases and J by 6 bases, 15 bases remained unmatched. The CDR3 sequence is 17 residues long. The CDR3 DNA reads as TGTGCCAGCAGTTATGACGCCGCCGGGACAGGGCTGGATACGCAGTATTTT. Amino acid sequence: CASSYDAAGTGLDTQYF.

This clonotype has at least ten counts. The chain joins TRBV2 to TRBJ2-1; 7 bases map to TRBD1. The CDR3 sequence is 15 residues long. J was trimmed by 6 bases and V by 5 bases; bases with no gene match: 10. Germline V CDR1 and CDR2: SNHLY, FYNNEI. DNA for the CDR3: TGTGCCAGCAGTTTCGACAGGGTCGTTTCCAATGAGCAGTTCTTC. Translation gives CASSFDRVVSNEQFF.

This clonotype was seen more than once but under ten times. This chain connects TRBV20-1 to TRBJ2-1, with 11 bases that match TRBD2. This CDR3 is built from 13 residues. Germline loops: CDR1 DFQATT, CDR2 SNEGSKA (reference sequence). With V trimmed by 1 base and J by 10 bases, 3 bases remained unmatched. CDR3 protein: CSARGLAGQEQFF. CDR3 in DNA: TGCAGTGCTAGAGGACTAGCGGGACAGGAGCAGTTCTTC.

In this sample, this clonotype turned up many times. This chain joins TRBV28 and TRBJ1-5, with D unclear. The germline CDR1 and CDR2 sequences are MDHEN and SYDVKM. V lost 1 base and J lost 7, with 5 bases in between. There are 12 residues in the CDR3. CDR3 residues: CASSLFPQPQHF. The CDR3 coding sequence is TGTGCCAGCAGTTTATTTCCCCAGCCCCAGCATTTT.

This clonotype was seen many times. The chain joins TRBV12-3 or TRBV12-4 to TRBJ1-2; D ambiguous. Trimming left V 2 bases short and J 4 bases short, with 11 bases between. The CDR3 is 14 residues long. CDR3 region: CASSLPGFSYGYTF. CDR3 in DNA: TGTGCCAGCAGTTTACCGGGCTTCAGCTATGGCTACACCTTC.

This clonotype appeared many times. The V gene is TRBV28, the J gene TRBJ2-1; TRBD1 matches at 11 bases. Germline loops: CDR1 MDHEN, CDR2 SYDVKM. Trimming removed 0 bases from V and 9 bases from J; junction bases left unmatched: 4. The CDR3 is 15 residues long. CDR3 in amino acids: CASSLWGTGGGEQFF. The CDR3 DNA reads TGTGCCAGCAGTTTATGGGGGACAGGGGGGGGTGAGCAGTTCTTC.

The chain is built from TRBV29-1 and TRBJ1-3; 9 bases fit TRBD1. The CDR3 covers 15 residues. In germline, CDR1 is SQVTM, CDR2 ANQGSEA. V shed 3 bases and J 4 bases; nucleotides not matched to a gene: 7. CDR3 amino acids: CSVDSGTGSGNTIYF. DNA of the CDR3: TGCAGCGTTGATTCTGGGACAGGGTCCGGAAACACCATATATTTT.

This clonotype was found many times. J is TRBJ2-1 and V is TRBV20-1; 9 nucleotides align to TRBD1. The CDR3 is 14 residues long. Germline assignment: CDR1 DFQATT and CDR2 SNEGSKA (reference sequence). The V segment lost 4 bases and the J segment 5 bases; nucleotides outside the gene matches: 6. The DNA for the CDR3 is TGCAGTGCTACTGCGGGACAGGGACACAATGAGCAGTTCTTC. This sequence encodes CSATAGQGHNEQFF.

This clonotype appeared many times. The J gene is TRBJ2-3, the V gene TRBV11-2; 8 positions match TRBD2. Germline CDR1 SGHAT, CDR2 FQNNGV. The CDR3 covers 16 residues. V lost 3 bases, J lost 1 base, and 6 bases stayed unmatched. In DNA, the CDR3 is TGTGCCAGCAGCTTCGGGCTAGCGGGCCGCACAGATACGCAGTATTTT. Encoded protein: CASSFGLAGRTDTQYF.

In this sample, this clonotype turned up many times. The CDR3 loop is CASSLSLGGGNTEAFF. The DNA of the CDR3 is TGTGCCAGCAGTTTATCCCTCGGAGGGGGGAACACTGAAGCTTTCTTT. This chain links TRBV28 with TRBJ1-1; D is perhaps TRBD1 (6 bases). The CDR3 runs to 16 residues. The V gene lost 1 base and the J gene lost 1 base, with 13 bases spanning the gap. The germline V gene encodes CDR1 MDHEN and CDR2 SYDVKM.

This clonotype was observed many times. The chain recombines TRBV2 with TRBJ1-1; D may be TRBD1 (5 bases). Trimming took 8 bases from V and 6 from J, leaving 19 bases between them. The CDR3 consists of 14 residues. CDR1 is SNHLY, CDR2 FYNNEI, per germline. CDR3 DNA sequence: TGTGCCAGCCGAAGGGACGAGGGGTACCCTGAAGCTTTCTTT. This sequence encodes CASRRDEGYPEAFF.

In its sample, this clonotype was seen a few times. The genes are TRBV30 and TRBJ2-7; 7 nucleotides line up with TRBD2. J gave up 6 bases and V 0 bases, and 8 bases lay outside the gene matches. Germline V gene lookup returns CDR1 GTSNPN and CDR2 SVGIG (reference sequence). The CDR3 runs 14 residues. The CDR3 region is CAWSVGRASGEQYF. CDR3 DNA: TGTGCCTGGAGTGTAGGGAGGGCCAGCGGCGAGCAGTACTTC.

This chain uses TRBV2 with TRBJ2-1; TRBD2 agrees at 12 bases. The ends lost 10 bases at V and 10 bases at J; junction bases unmatched: 17. CDR1 SNHLY and CDR2 FYNNEI come from the germline V gene. The length of the CDR3 is 16 residues. The CDR3 DNA sequence: TGTGCCAACAGCTCATTCCCGGGACTAGCGGGTGAAGAGCAGTTCTTC. Its protein product is CANSSFPGLAGEEQFF.

This clonotype appeared a few times. The rearrangement links TRBV7-2 to TRBJ2-1; TRBD2 is a possible D gene (5 bases). V shed 4 bases and J shed 4 bases, with 23 bases lying between them. This CDR3 spans 18 amino acids. Germline values: CDR1 SGHTA, CDR2 FQGNSA. The CDR3 reads CASSSNPRTGSRYNEQFF. CDR3 nucleotide sequence: TGTGCCAGCAGCTCCAACCCTCGGACGGGATCACGATACAATGAGCAGTTCTTC.

This clonotype was detected only a few times. CDR3 sequence: CASSLVGGSGEQYF. The CDR3 nucleotides are TGTGCCAGCAGTCTCGTAGGGGGATCGGGGGAGCAGTACTTC. The chain recombines TRBV28 with TRBJ2-7; perhaps TRBD1 as D (6 bases). CDR1 MDHEN and CDR2 SYDVKM come from the germline V gene. Trimming took off 5 bases at V and 7 bases at J, with 18 bases between the two ends. This CDR3 has 14 amino acids.

This clonotype came up a few times. CDR3 sequence: CASSSPVGFGELFF. The CDR3 bases are TGTGCCAGCAGTTCACCGGTCGGGTTTGGGGAGCTGTTTTTT. The chain uses TRBV28 and TRBJ2-2; D remains unclear. The V gene's germline CDR1 is MDHEN and CDR2 SYDVKM. CDR3 size: 14 residues. The V and J ends lost 4 bases and 8 bases respectively, with 14 bases between them.

V gene TRBV7-2 combines with J gene TRBJ2-7; tentative D call: TRBD2 (5 bases). This CDR3 region has 11 residues. In germline, CDR1 is SGHTA, CDR2 FQGNSA. Trimming cost V 6 bases and J 4 bases, with 7 bases left between them. CDR3 region: CASRERYEQYF. In DNA, the CDR3 is TGTGCCAGCAGGGAGCGGTACGAGCAGTACTTC.

The chain uses TRBV12-3 or TRBV12-4 and TRBJ1-5; a possible D gene is TRBD1 (5 bases). The V and J ends lost 0 bases and 6 bases respectively, with 9 bases between them. The CDR3 sequence is 14 residues long. The CDR3 DNA is TGTGCCAGCAGTTTAGCGGGAAGGGGTCAGCCCCAGCATTTT. This translates into CASSLAGRGQPQHF.

The sample holds a few counts of this clonotype. This chain uses TRBV20-1 with TRBJ2-3; TRBD2 matches at 9 bases. The ends lost 3 bases at V and 4 bases at J; junction bases unmatched: 5. CDR3 length: 14 residues. The germline gives CDR1 DFQATT, CDR2 SNEGSKA (reference sequence). DNA of the CDR3: TGCAGTGCTAGCGCCGGCGGGGGGGCAGATACGCAGTATTTT. Translating gives CSASAGGGADTQYF.

There are many counts of this clonotype. V usage is TRBV7-2 and J usage is TRBJ2-7, with 10 bases aligning to TRBD1. Trimming cost V 3 bases and J 3 bases; bases outside gene matches: 8. CDR1 SGHTA and CDR2 FQGNSA come from the germline V gene. The CDR3 is made up of 16 amino acids. CDR3 amino acids: CASSFTPGTGVYEQYF. The CDR3 DNA follows: TGTGCCAGCAGCTTTACCCCCGGGACAGGGGTCTACGAGCAGTACTTC.

In this sample, this clonotype turned up many times. V usage is TRBV20-1 and J usage is TRBJ2-5, with 14 bases fitting TRBD2. The CDR3 is made up of 15 amino acids. J gave up 4 bases and V 7 bases, and 8 bases lay outside the gene matches. Germline V lookup: CDR1 DFQATT, CDR2 SNEGSKA (reference sequence). The CDR3 spells CSGIGTSGSRETQYF. The CDR3 nucleotides are TGCAGTGGGATCGGGACTAGCGGGAGTCGAGAGACCCAGTACTTC.

The sample holds many counts of this clonotype. The chain uses TRBV24-1 and TRBJ1-2, with 8 bases fitting TRBD1. Germline CDR1 is KGHDR and CDR2 is SFDVKD. The CDR3 contains 15 residues. J gave up 0 bases and V 5 bases, and 4 bases lay outside the gene matches. The CDR3 nucleotides read TGTGCCACCAGTGCCTCGACAGGGGCTAACTATGGCTACACCTTC. Translating it yields CATSASTGANYGYTF.

This clonotype has at least ten counts. The rearrangement joins TRBV19 to TRBJ2-1; 12 bases line up with TRBD2. V lost 7 bases to trimming and J lost 10 bases; unmatched junction nucleotides: 5. The CDR3 runs 13 residues. The germline CDR1 and CDR2 sequences are LNHDA and SQIVND (reference sequence). In DNA, the CDR3 is TGTGCCAGTACTAGCGGGAGGGGGGGGGAGCAGTTCTTC. Translation gives CASTSGRGGEQFF.

Many counts were recorded for this clonotype. V and J are TRBV6-2 or TRBV6-3 and TRBJ2-2; D is uncertain. The germline CDR1 and CDR2 sequences are MNHEY and SVGEGT. Trimming stripped 10 bases from V and 2 bases from J, with 5 bases between. The CDR3 spans 11 residues. DNA of the CDR3: TGTGCCATCGCAAACACCGGGGAGCTGTTTTTT. It specifies CAIANTGELFF.

Many counts were recorded for this clonotype. The rearrangement uses TRBV27 and TRBJ2-3, with D uncertain. The germline gives CDR1 MNHEY, CDR2 SMNVEV (reference sequence). The CDR3 totals 15 residues. V was pared by 2 bases and J by 3 bases, with 12 bases between. CDR3 sequence: CASSLRRAETDTQYF. In nucleotides, the CDR3 is TGTGCCAGCAGTTTAAGGCGAGCAGAAACAGATACGCAGTATTTT.

Ten or more counts support this clonotype. This rearrangement joins TRBV11-2 to TRBJ2-7; D may correspond to TRBD1 or TRBD2 (7 bases each). Deletions cut 2 bases from V and 9 bases from J, with 26 bases between. The CDR3 has 17 amino acids. The germline CDR1 and CDR2 sequences are SGHAT and FQNNGV. CDR3 in amino acids: CASSLIQGGPGGPGQYF. The CDR3 DNA reads as TGTGCCAGCAGCTTAATCCAAGGGGGCCCGGGGGGTCCGGGGCAGTACTTC.